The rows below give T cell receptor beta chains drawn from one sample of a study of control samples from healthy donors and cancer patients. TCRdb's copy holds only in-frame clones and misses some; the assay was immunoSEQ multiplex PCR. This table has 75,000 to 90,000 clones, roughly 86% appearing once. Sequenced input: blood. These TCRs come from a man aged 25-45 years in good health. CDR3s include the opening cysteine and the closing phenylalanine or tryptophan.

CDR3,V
CASSIHGEMNTEAFF,TRBV4-2
CATTAKGGNTEAFF,TRBV10-3
CASRIDSVFNQPQHF,TRBV28
CASSQDPTGGGETQYF,TRBV4-2
CASSHYEQYF,TRBV6-2/TRBV6-3
CSARDRGLNGNTIYF,TRBV29-1
CASRAGPLPGELFF,TRBV6-5
CASSRQGASETQYF,TRBV5-4
CATRGAPNTGELFF,TRBV5-1
CASSNRALSNQPQHF,TRBV2
CASSIGGQGARQPQHF,TRBV19
CASSLGSYNEQFF,TRBV5-1
CASSYSPRTNTEAFF,TRBV6-5
CASSGPGGPTDTQYF,TRBV9
CASSLVGDNEKLFF,TRBV5-1
CASSLWVNTEAFF,TRBV7-2
CASSGDRGPWETQYF,TRBV2
CASSHRTAGTDTQYF,TRBV5-1
CSASTGGQNNSPLHF,TRBV20-1
CASSKPWTHKPPSGNTIYF,TRBV21-1
CASSLGTSTGTQYF,TRBV11-2
CASTQGKYTEAFF,TRBV6-5
CASSPGPWASGANVLTF,TRBV7-8
CASRGLAYEQYF,TRBV28
CAIKGDLNTEAFF,TRBV28
CASSWGSGGGPKGQFF,TRBV6-5
CASSQGRGEQFF,TRBV3-1/TRBV3-2
CASSSRRNTGELFF,TRBV5-1
CASSLGSAGWGTEAFF,TRBV5-4